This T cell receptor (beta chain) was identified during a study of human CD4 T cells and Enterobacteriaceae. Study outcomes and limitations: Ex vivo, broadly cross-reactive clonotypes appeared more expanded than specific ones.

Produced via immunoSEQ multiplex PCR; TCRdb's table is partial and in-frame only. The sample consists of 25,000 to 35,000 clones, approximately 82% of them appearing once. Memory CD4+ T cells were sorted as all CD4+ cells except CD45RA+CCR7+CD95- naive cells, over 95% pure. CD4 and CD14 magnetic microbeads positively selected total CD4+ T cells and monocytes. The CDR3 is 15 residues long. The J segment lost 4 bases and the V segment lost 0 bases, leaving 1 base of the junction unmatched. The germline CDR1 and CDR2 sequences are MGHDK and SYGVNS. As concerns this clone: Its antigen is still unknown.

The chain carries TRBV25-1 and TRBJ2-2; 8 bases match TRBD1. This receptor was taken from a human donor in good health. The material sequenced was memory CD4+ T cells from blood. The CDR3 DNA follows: TGTGCCAGCAGTGAATACACAGGGGGCACCGGGGAGCTGTTTTTT. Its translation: CASSEYTGGTGELFF.